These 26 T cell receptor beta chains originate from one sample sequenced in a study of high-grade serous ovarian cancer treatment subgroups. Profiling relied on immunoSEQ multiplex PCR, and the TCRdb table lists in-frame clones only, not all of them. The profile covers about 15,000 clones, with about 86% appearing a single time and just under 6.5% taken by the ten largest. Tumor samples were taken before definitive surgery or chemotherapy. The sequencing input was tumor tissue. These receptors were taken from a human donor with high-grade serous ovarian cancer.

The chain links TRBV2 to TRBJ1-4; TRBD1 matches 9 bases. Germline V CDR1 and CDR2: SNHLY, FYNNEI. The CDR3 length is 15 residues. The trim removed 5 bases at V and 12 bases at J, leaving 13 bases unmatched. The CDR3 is CASSFPGTGQKELFF. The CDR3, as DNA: TGTGCCAGCAGTTTTCCCGGGACAGGGCAGAAGGAACTGTTTTTT.

CDR3 amino acids: CASSVDVPMTLSRWDEKLFF. Written as DNA, the CDR3 is TGTGCCAGCAGCGTAGATGTACCCATGACACTCTCAAGATGGGATGAAAAACTGTTTTTT. The chain uses TRBV9 and TRBJ1-4; no clear D. In germline, CDR1 is SGDLS, CDR2 YYNGEE. Trimming left V 0 bases short and J 6 bases short, with 27 bases between. There are 20 residues in the CDR3. Complete variable domain (other parts from reference TRBV9 and TRBJ1-4): DSGVTQTPKHLITATGQRVTLRCSPRSGDLSVYWYQQSLDQGLQFLIQYYNGEERAKGNILERFSAQQFPDLHSELNLSSLELGDSALYFCASSVDVPMTLSRWDEKLFFGSGTQLSVL.

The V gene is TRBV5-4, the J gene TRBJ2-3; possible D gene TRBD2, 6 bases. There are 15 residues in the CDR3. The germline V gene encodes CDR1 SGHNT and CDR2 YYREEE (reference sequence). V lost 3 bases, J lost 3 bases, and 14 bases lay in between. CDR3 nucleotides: TGTGCCAGCAGCTCTAGCGCGTACTCTACAGATACGCAGTATTTT. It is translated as CASSSSAYSTDTQYF.

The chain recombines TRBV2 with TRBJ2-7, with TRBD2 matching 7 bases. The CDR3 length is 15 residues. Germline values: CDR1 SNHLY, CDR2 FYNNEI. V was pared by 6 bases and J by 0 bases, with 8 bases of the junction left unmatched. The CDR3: CASSISGESSYEQYF. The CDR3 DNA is TGTGCCAGCAGCATCAGCGGGGAGAGCTCCTACGAGCAGTACTTC. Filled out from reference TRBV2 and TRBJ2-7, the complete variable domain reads EPEVTQTPSHQVTQMGQEVILRCVPISNHLYFYWYRQILGQKVEFLVSFYNNEISEKSEIFDDQFSVERPDGSNFTLKIRSTKLEDSAMYFCASSISGESSYEQYFGPGTRLTVT.

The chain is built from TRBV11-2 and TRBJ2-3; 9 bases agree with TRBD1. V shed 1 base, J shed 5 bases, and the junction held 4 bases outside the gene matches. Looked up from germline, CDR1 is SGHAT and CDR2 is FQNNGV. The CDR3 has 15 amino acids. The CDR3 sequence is CASSLGGTGRDTQYF. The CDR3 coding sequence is TGTGCCAGCAGCTTAGGCGGGACAGGGCGAGATACGCAGTATTTT.

Written as DNA, the CDR3 is TGTGCCAGCAGGCCCATGGGGGGGGGCTACACCTTC. Its protein is CASRPMGGGYTF. The chain couples TRBV2 to TRBJ1-2, with TRBD1 as a possible D gene (5 bases). Trimming removed 6 bases at V and 8 bases at J, with 13 bases between. Germline CDR1 SNHLY, CDR2 FYNNEI. This CDR3 contains 12 residues.

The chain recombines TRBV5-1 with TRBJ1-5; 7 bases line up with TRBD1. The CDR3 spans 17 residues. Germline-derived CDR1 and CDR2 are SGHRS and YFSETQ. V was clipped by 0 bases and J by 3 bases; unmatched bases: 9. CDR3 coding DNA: TGCGCCAGCAGCTTGGAGGCAGTCAGGGGGGACAATCAGCCCCAGCATTTT. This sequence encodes CASSLEAVRGDNQPQHF.

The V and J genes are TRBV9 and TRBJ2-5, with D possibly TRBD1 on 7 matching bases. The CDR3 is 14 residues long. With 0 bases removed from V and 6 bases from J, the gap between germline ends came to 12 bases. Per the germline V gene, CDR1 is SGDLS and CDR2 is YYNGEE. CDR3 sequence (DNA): TGTGCCAGCAGCGTAGGGGGGGACAGTCAGACCCAGTACTTC. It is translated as CASSVGGDSQTQYF.

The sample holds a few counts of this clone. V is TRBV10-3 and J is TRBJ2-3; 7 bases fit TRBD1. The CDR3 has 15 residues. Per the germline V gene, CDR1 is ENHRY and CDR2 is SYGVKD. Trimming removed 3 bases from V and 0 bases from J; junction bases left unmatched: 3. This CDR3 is CAISDPGQSTDTQYF. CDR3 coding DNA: TGTGCCATCAGTGATCCGGGACAGAGCACAGATACGCAGTATTTT.

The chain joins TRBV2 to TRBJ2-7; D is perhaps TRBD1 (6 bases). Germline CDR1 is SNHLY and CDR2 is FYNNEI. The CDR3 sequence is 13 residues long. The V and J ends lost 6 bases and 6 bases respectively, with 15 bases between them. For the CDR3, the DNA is TGTGCCAGCAGCGCCGGGACATTGGCCGAGCAGTACTTC. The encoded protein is CASSAGTLAEQYF.

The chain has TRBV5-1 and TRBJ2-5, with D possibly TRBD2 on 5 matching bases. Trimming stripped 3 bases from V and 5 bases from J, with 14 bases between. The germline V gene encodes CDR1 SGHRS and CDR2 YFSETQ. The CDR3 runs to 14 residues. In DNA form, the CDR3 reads TGCGCCAGCAGCTCCGGGATGGGTCCGGAGACCCAGTACTTC. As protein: CASSSGMGPETQYF.

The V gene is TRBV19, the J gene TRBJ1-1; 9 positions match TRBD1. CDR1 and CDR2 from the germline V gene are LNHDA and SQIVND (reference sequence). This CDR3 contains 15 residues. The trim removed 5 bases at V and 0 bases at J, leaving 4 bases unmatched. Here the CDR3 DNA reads TGTGCCAGTAGTCGACGGGACAGGGTGAACACTGAAGCTTTCTTT. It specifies CASSRRDRVNTEAFF.

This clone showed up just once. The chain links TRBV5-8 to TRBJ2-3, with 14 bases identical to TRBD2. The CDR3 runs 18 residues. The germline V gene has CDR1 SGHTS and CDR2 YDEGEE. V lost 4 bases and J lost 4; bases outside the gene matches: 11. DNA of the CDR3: TGTGCCAGCAGCCCGGGGACTAGCGGGGGCGGCCGGGCAGATACGCAGTATTTT. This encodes CASSPGTSGGGRADTQYF.

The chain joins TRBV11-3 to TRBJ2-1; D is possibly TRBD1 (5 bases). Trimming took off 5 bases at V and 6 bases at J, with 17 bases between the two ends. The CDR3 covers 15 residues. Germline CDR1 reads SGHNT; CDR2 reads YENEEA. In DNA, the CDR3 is TGTGCCAGCAGCCGAGACAGTGAGACGTTCAATGAGCAGTTCTTC. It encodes CASSRDSETFNEQFF.

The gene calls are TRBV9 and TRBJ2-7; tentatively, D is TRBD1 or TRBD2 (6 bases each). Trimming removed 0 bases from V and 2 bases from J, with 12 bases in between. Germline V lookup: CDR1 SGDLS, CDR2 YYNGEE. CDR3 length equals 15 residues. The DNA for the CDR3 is TGTGCCAGCAGCGTAGATTTAGGGGGGCCCTACGAGCAGTACTTC. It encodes CASSVDLGGPYEQYF. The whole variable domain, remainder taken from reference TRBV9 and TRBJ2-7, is DSGVTQTPKHLITATGQRVTLRCSPRSGDLSVYWYQQSLDQGLQFLIQYYNGEERAKGNILERFSAQQFPDLHSELNLSSLELGDSALYFCASSVDLGGPYEQYFGPGTRLTVT.

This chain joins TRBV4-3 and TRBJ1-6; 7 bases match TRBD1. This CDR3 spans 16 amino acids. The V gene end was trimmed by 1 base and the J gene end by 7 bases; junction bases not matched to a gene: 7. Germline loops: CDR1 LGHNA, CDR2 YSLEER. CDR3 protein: CASSQGPGTENSPLHF. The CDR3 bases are TGCGCCAGCAGCCAAGGTCCCGGGACAGAGAATTCACCCCTCCACTTT.

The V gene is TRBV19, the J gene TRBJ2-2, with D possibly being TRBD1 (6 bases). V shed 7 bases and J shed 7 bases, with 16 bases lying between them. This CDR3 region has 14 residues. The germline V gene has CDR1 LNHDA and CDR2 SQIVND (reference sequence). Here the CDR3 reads CASTGLGAVGELFF. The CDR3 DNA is TGTGCCAGTACCGGACTGGGGGCGGTCGGGGAGCTGTTTTTT.

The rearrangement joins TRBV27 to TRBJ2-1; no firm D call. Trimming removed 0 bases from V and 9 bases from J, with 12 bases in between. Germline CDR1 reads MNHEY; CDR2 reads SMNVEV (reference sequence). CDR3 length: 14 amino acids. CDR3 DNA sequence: TGTGCCAGCAGTTTATCATTAGGGTTCGCTGAGCAGTTCTTC. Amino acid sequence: CASSLSLGFAEQFF.

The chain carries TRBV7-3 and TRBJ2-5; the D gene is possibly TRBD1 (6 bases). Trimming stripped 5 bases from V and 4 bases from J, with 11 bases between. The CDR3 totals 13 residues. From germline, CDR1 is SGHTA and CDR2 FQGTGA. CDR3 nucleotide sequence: TGTGCCAGCAGCCCAGGGGTGCGAGAGACCCAGTACTTC. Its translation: CASSPGVRETQYF.

CDR3 in amino acids: CASSSDQEPGQGVNEQFF. The CDR3 DNA reads TGTGCCAGCAGTTCCGATCAAGAGCCGGGACAGGGTGTCAATGAGCAGTTCTTC. This chain connects TRBV28 to TRBJ2-1, with 9 nucleotides matching TRBD1. CDR3 size: 18 residues. Per the germline V gene, CDR1 is MDHEN and CDR2 is SYDVKM. Losses at the gene ends were 4 bases for V and 6 bases for J; bases not matched to a gene: 16. Full variable domain (remainder filled in from reference TRBV28 and TRBJ2-1): DVKVTQSSRYLVKRTGEKVFLECVQDMDHENMFWYRQDPGLGLRLIYFSYDVKMKEKGDIPEGYSVSREKKERFSLILESASTNQTSMYLCASSSDQEPGQGVNEQFFGPGTRLTVL.

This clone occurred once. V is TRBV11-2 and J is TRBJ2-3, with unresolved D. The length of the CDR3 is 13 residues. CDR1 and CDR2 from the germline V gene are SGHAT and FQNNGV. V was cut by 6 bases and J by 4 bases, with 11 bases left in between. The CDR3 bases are TGTGCCAGCAGACCATCGCCCCCAGATACGCAGTATTTT. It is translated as CASRPSPPDTQYF.

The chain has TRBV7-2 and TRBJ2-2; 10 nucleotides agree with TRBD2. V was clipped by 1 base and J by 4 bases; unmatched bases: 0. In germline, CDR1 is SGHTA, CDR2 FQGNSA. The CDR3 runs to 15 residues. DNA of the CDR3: TGTGCCAGCAGCTTAGGACTAGCGGGCACCGGGGAGCTGTTTTTT. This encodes CASSLGLAGTGELFF.

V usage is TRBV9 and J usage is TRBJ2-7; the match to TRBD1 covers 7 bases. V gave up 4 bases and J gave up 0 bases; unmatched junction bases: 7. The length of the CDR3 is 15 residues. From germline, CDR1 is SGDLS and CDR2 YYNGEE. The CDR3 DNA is TGTGCCAGCAGCCCAGGACAGGCATCCTCCTACGAGCAGTACTTC. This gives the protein CASSPGQASSYEQYF. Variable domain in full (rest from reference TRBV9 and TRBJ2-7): DSGVTQTPKHLITATGQRVTLRCSPRSGDLSVYWYQQSLDQGLQFLIQYYNGEERAKGNILERFSAQQFPDLHSELNLSSLELGDSALYFCASSPGQASSYEQYFGPGTRLTVT.

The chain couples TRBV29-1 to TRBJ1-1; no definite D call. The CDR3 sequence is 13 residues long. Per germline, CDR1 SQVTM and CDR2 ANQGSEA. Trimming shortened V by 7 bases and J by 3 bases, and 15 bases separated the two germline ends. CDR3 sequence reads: CSAYPGGDTEAFF. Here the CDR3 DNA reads TGCAGCGCCTACCCAGGTGGCGACACTGAAGCTTTCTTT.

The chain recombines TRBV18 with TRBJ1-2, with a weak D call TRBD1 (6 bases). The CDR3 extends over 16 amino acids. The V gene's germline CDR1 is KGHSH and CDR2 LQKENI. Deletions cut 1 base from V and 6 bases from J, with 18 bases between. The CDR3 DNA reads TGTGCCAGCTCACCACGGAGTGCAGGGGTCGGAAATGGCTACACCTTC. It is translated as CASSPRSAGVGNGYTF.

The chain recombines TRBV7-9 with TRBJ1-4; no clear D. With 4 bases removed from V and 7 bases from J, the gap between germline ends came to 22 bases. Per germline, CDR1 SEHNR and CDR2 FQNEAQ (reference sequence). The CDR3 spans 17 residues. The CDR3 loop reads CASSSLPGLEGGEKLFF. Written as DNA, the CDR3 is TGTGCCAGCAGCTCCCTTCCGGGTTTAGAGGGTGGTGAAAAACTGTTTTTT.